The 8 T cell receptor beta chains given below trace back to one sample, sequenced in a study of response to subunit inactivated influenza vaccine. TCRdb reprocessed the RT-PCR reads with MiXCR, giving one entry per CDR3 protein. The sample holds about 700,000 distinct CDR3 sequences, about 14% seen once. Specimen: PBMCs from blood, collected approximately 15 days before vaccination. The receptors were sampled from a man aged 45 to 65 who received an inactivated influenza vaccine.

This clonotype was counted at least ten times. The genes are TRBV10-3 and TRBJ2-2; D perhaps matches TRBD1 (6 bases). Germline values: CDR1 ENHRY, CDR2 SYGVKD. The CDR3 has 16 residues. The germline V and J ends were trimmed by 4 bases and 2 bases, with 14 bases remaining between them. CDR3 DNA sequence: TGTGCCATCAGTGGGACTTCGGGACAAAACACCGGGGAGCTGTTTTTT. Translating it yields CAISGTSGQNTGELFF.

This clonotype has just a few counts. This CDR3 is CSAIREFTDTQYF. CDR3 nucleotide sequence: TGCAGTGCTATACGGGAGTTCACAGATACGCAGTATTTT. The chain uses TRBV20-1 and TRBJ2-3, with D possibly TRBD2 on 6 matching bases. Trimming stripped 4 bases from V and 2 bases from J, with 10 bases between. Germline V lookup: CDR1 DFQATT, CDR2 SNEGSKA (reference sequence). This CDR3 has 13 amino acids.

The sample holds many counts of this clonotype. The chain combines TRBV29-1 with TRBJ1-2; D uncertain. The germline gives CDR1 SQVTM, CDR2 ANQGSEA. CDR3 length: 14 amino acids. The ends were cut back, 3 bases at V and 4 bases at J, with 15 bases in the middle. This CDR3 is CSVETGMDFYGYTF. The CDR3 bases are TGCAGCGTTGAGACTGGGATGGATTTCTATGGCTACACCTTC.

This chain connects TRBV6-2 or TRBV6-3 to TRBJ1-2; D is undetermined. Germline CDR1 is MNHEY and CDR2 is SVGEGT. V was shortened by 5 bases and J by 4 bases, with 14 bases between the two germline ends. This CDR3 has 14 amino acids. CDR3: CASSPRPVGYGYTF. The CDR3, as DNA: TGTGCCAGCAGTCCCCGCCCTGTCGGCTATGGCTACACCTTC.

This clonotype was detected a few times. The chain employs TRBV4-2 and TRBJ1-1, with a possible D match to TRBD1 (6 bases). Looked up from germline, CDR1 is LGHNA and CDR2 is YNFKEQ. The CDR3 runs to 16 residues. Trimming removed 3 bases at V and 0 bases at J, with 14 bases between. CDR3 in amino acids: CASSQPVGQMNTEAFF. CDR3 in DNA: TGTGCCAGCAGCCAGCCCGTGGGACAAATGAACACTGAAGCTTTCTTT.

CDR3 amino acids: CSVTDSMDGYTF. CDR3 nucleotide sequence: TGCAGCGTTACGGACAGTATGGATGGCTACACCTTC. V usage is TRBV29-1 and J usage is TRBJ1-2, with a weak D call TRBD1 (6 bases). CDR3 length: 12 residues. Germline V CDR1 and CDR2: SQVTM, ANQGSEA. V lost 5 bases to trimming and J lost 6 bases, with 13 bases between them.

This sequence joins TRBV9 and TRBJ2-7; D is unresolved. V was pared by 4 bases and J by 0 bases, with 17 bases between. The CDR3 sequence is 16 residues long. Germline CDR1 SGDLS, CDR2 YYNGEE. This CDR3 is CASSPLSDIVSYEQYF. In nucleotides, the CDR3 is TGTGCCAGCAGCCCCCTTTCCGACATAGTCTCCTACGAGCAGTACTTC.

There are many counts of this clonotype. In DNA form, the CDR3 reads TGCGCCAGCAGCCCGACAGCGTACCAAGAGACCCAGTACTTC. This codes for CASSPTAYQETQYF. This chain joins TRBV5-1 and TRBJ2-5; tentatively, D is TRBD1 (5 bases). Germline CDR1 and CDR2: SGHRS and YFSETQ. Trimming removed 4 bases from V and 0 bases from J, with 10 bases in between. The CDR3 is made up of 14 amino acids.